What follows are 14 T cell receptor beta chains derived from one specimen sequenced in a study of neurological immune-mediated disorders. TCRdb reprocessed the 5' RACE reads with MiXCR, giving one entry per CDR3 protein. The repertoire consists of tens of thousands of distinct CDR3 sequences, with roughly 18% occurring once and the leading ten covering roughly 14%. Material for sequencing was PBMCs. The source is a woman aged 35 to 49 in good health.

The genes are TRBV6-1 and TRBJ1-5, with D perhaps matching TRBD1 (6 bases). The CDR3 extends over 15 amino acids. Trimming left V 6 bases short and J 3 bases short, with 15 bases between. Germline V lookup: CDR1 MNHNS, CDR2 SASEGT. The CDR3 nucleotides are TGTGCCAGCAGCCGCCTGGACAGCCTCAATCAGCCCCAGCATTTT. Translating gives CASSRLDSLNQPQHF.

A few counts support this clonotype. The genes are TRBV7-6 and TRBJ2-1; weak D call: TRBD2 (6 bases). Germline CDR1 is SGHVS and CDR2 is FNYEAQ. Trimming shortened V by 5 bases and J by 10 bases, and 15 bases separated the two germline ends. The CDR3 has 13 amino acids. CDR3 sequence (DNA): TGTGCCAGCAGCGCCTCACTAGCTCGCGAGCAGTTCTTC. It translates to CASSASLAREQFF.

The sample holds many counts of this clonotype. The V gene is TRBV6-2 or TRBV6-3, the J gene TRBJ2-5, with D possibly being TRBD1 (6 bases). Germline V CDR1 and CDR2: MNHEY, SVGEGT. Trimming pared 8 bases from V and 5 bases from J, leaving 21 bases between. The CDR3 extends over 15 amino acids. The CDR3 sequence is CASDYLGQLQETQYF. The CDR3 coding sequence is TGTGCCAGCGATTACCTTGGACAGCTTCAGGAGACCCAGTACTTC.

This clonotype was seen many times. The CDR3 sequence: CASSSTTSGGTQYV. CDR3 coding DNA: TGTGCCAGCAGTTCCACAACTAGCGGAGGCACGCAGTACGTC. J is TRBJ2-7 and V is TRBV6-2 or TRBV6-3; 8 bases align to TRBD2. The germline V gene encodes CDR1 MNHEY and CDR2 SVGEGT. With V trimmed by 4 bases and J by 9 bases, 11 bases remained unmatched. This CDR3 is 14 amino acids long.

This clonotype was found a few times. CDR3 nucleotide sequence: TGTGCCAGCAGCCCTCGGGAAGGGGAAGCTTTCTTT. Its protein product is CASSPREGEAFF. This sequence joins TRBV3-1 and TRBJ1-1; D is ambiguous. Germline-derived CDR1 and CDR2 are LGHDT and YNNKEL (reference sequence). V lost 4 bases, J lost 8 bases, and 11 bases lay in between. This CDR3 spans 12 amino acids.

Many counts were recorded for this clonotype. V usage is TRBV9 and J usage is TRBJ2-5, with 7 bases identical to TRBD1. This CDR3 region has 15 residues. Germline V gives CDR1 SGDLS, CDR2 YYNGEE. Losses at the gene ends were 4 bases for V and 3 bases for J; bases not matched to a gene: 9. The CDR3 sequence: CASSQSGTEKETQYF. The CDR3 DNA reads as TGTGCCAGCAGCCAATCCGGGACAGAAAAAGAGACCCAGTACTTC. Filled out from reference TRBV9 and TRBJ2-5, the complete variable domain reads DSGVTQTPKHLITATGQRVTLRCSPRSGDLSVYWYQQSLDQGLQFLIQYYNGEERAKGNILERFSAQQFPDLHSELNLSSLELGDSALYFCASSQSGTEKETQYFGPGTRLLVL.

The V and J genes are TRBV30 and TRBJ2-5; 7 bases agree with TRBD2. J lost 5 bases, V lost 2 bases, and 8 bases had no gene match. This CDR3 region has 14 residues. Germline V gene data show CDR1 as GTSNPN and CDR2 as SVGIG (reference sequence). As DNA, the CDR3 is TGTGCCTGGAGTCGACTAGCCGGGGGGGAGACCCAGTACTTC. Protein sequence: CAWSRLAGGETQYF. Looking up the rest from reference TRBV30 and TRBJ2-5 gives the full variable domain: SQTIHQWPATLVQPVGSPLSLECTVEGTSNPNLYWYRQAAGRGLQLLFYSVGIGQISSEVPQNLSASRPQDRQFILSSKKLLLSDSGFYLCAWSRLAGGETQYFGPGTRLLVL.

This clonotype occurred many times. This chain uses TRBV4-1 with TRBJ2-3; the D gene is possibly TRBD1 (5 bases). The germline V gene has CDR1 MGHRA and CDR2 YSYEKL. The CDR3 has 16 amino acids. V was pared by 1 base and J by 2 bases, with 13 bases between. The CDR3 spells CASSQGAGQITDTQYF. CDR3 in DNA: TGCGCCAGCAGCCAAGGGGCAGGGCAAATCACAGATACGCAGTATTTT.

Of note for this clonotype: Relative to the germline gene, one junction end is altered; a read error may explain this. V gene TRBV5-1 combines with J gene TRBJ1-1, with a weak D call TRBD1 (5 bases). This CDR3 has 15 residues. Germline V gives CDR1 SGHRS, CDR2 YFSETQ. The CDR3, as DNA: TGCGCCAGCACGGGGGTGCACCGTAAGAACACTGACGCTTTCTTT. Protein sequence: CASTGVHRKNTDAFF.

This clonotype occurred many times. The chain employs TRBV7-9 and TRBJ2-1, with 9 bases that match TRBD2. Germline loops: CDR1 SEHNR, CDR2 FQNEAQ (reference sequence). With V trimmed by 4 bases and J by 9 bases, 22 bases remained unmatched. The length of the CDR3 is 19 residues. The CDR3, as DNA: TGTGCCAGCAGCTCGAAGGCCGAGCGGGGGGCGCTCCCAGGGGGTGAGCAGTTCTTC. Translation gives CASSSKAERGALPGGEQFF.

This clonotype was counted ten times or more. The V gene is TRBV11-2, the J gene TRBJ1-5; tentative D call: TRBD1 (6 bases). The CDR3 contains 13 residues. Germline V gives CDR1 SGHAT, CDR2 FQNNGV. V was trimmed by 4 bases and J by 7 bases, leaving 11 bases between them. The CDR3 sequence: CASSSQGQQPQHF. The CDR3 nucleotides are TGTGCCAGCAGCTCACAGGGTCAACAGCCCCAGCATTTT.

J is TRBJ1-5 and V is TRBV24-1, with D tentatively TRBD1 (6 bases). This CDR3 has 13 residues. Germline CDR1 is KGHDR and CDR2 is SFDVKD. Deletions cut 3 bases from V and 10 bases from J, with 12 bases between. The CDR3 DNA sequence: TGTGCCACCAGTGATGGATCGACAGGTCCCCAGCATTTT. This encodes CATSDGSTGPQHF.

This clonotype has ten or more counts. As DNA, the CDR3 is TGTGCCAGCAGCTTAGAGGTCAGGGCTTGGAATAATTCACCCCTCCACTTT. Encoded protein: CASSLEVRAWNNSPLHF. The chain uses TRBV7-2 and TRBJ1-6, with D perhaps TRBD1 (5 bases). CDR1 SGHTA and CDR2 FQGNSA come from the germline V gene. The CDR3 sequence is 17 residues long. V was shortened by 1 base and J by 5 bases, with 15 bases between the two germline ends. Full variable domain (missing parts from reference TRBV7-2 and TRBJ1-6): GAGVSQSPSNKVTEKGKDVELRCDPISGHTALYWYRQSLGQGLEFLIYFQGNSAPDKSGLPSDRFSAERTGGSVSTLTIQRTQQEDSAVYLCASSLEVRAWNNSPLHFGNGTRLTVT.

The table lists this clonotype with many counts. The chain employs TRBV7-2 and TRBJ2-3; a possible D gene is TRBD2 (6 bases). Deletions cut 4 bases from V and 6 bases from J, with 14 bases between. CDR3 size: 14 residues. Per the germline V gene, CDR1 is SGHTA and CDR2 is FQGNSA. CDR3 coding DNA: TGTGCCAGCAGCTCCCGCCGGGGGATCGATACGCAGTATTTT. It translates to CASSSRRGIDTQYF.